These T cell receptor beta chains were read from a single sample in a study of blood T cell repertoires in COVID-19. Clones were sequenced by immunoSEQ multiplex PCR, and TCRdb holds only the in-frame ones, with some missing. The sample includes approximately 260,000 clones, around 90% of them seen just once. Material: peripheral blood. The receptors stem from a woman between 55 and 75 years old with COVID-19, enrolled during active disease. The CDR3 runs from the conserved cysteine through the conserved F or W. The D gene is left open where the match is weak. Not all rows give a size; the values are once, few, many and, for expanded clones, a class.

CDR3: CASSYGSTPGYEQYF
DNA: TGTGCCAGCAGTTACGGGAGCACCCCGGGCTACGAGCAGTACTTC
length: 15
D: -
J: TRBJ2-7
V: TRBV6-2/TRBV6-3
size: -

CDR3: CARRNEQFF
DNA: TGTGCCAGACGGAATGAGCAGTTCTTC
length: 9
D: -
J: TRBJ2-1
V: TRBV5-4
size: -

CDR3: CASRKGGNYEQYF
DNA: TGTGCCAGCAGGAAGGGGGGGAACTACGAGCAGTACTTC
length: 13
D: -
J: TRBJ2-7
V: TRBV2
size: -

CDR3: CASSYPGQRYEQYF
DNA: TGTGCCAGCAGCTACCCGGGACAGAGATACGAGCAGTACTTC
length: 14
D: TRBD1
J: TRBJ2-7
V: TRBV11-2
size: once

CDR3: CASSPVRDRGDYRNEAFF
DNA: TGTGCCAGCAGCCCGGTCCGGGACAGGGGGGACTACAGAAATGAAGCTTTCTTT
length: 18
D: TRBD1
J: TRBJ1-1
V: TRBV7-9
size: -

CDR3: CASSLEAGPSYNEQFF
DNA: TGTGCCAGCAGCTTGGAAGCGGGGCCGTCCTACAATGAGCAGTTCTTC
length: 16
D: TRBD2
J: TRBJ2-1
V: TRBV7-6
size: -

CDR3: CASSLNRGADTQYF
DNA: TGTGCCAGCAGCTTAAACAGGGGTGCAGATACGCAGTATTTT
length: 14
D: TRBD1
J: TRBJ2-3
V: TRBV7-2
size: -

CDR3: CASSENSRGETQYF
DNA: TGTGCCAGCAGTGAAAACAGCCGTGGGGAGACCCAGTACTTC
length: 14
D: -
J: TRBJ2-5
V: TRBV6-1
size: -

CDR3: CASSYGGLTTGGVAFF
DNA: TGTGCCAGCAGTTACGGGGGGCTCACAACGGGAGGTGTGGCTTTCTTT
length: 16
D: -
J: TRBJ1-1
V: TRBV6-5
size: -

CDR3: CASSRDNPSGNTIYF
DNA: TGTGCCAGCAGCAGGGACAATCCCTCTGGAAACACCATATATTTT
length: 15
D: -
J: TRBJ1-3
V: TRBV2
size: -

CDR3: CASSWTGGTGELFF
DNA: TGTGCCAGCAGCTGGACAGGTGGCACCGGGGAGCTGTTTTTT
length: 14
D: TRBD1
J: TRBJ2-2
V: TRBV7-8
size: -

CDR3: CASSELGAAGLGATEAFF
DNA: TGTGCCAGCAGTGAATTGGGGGCCGCGGGCTTGGGTGCCACTGAAGCTTTCTTT
length: 18
D: -
J: TRBJ1-1
V: TRBV2
size: -

CDR3: CASRRGQDGFYEQYF
DNA: TGTGCCAGCAGACGTGGACAGGACGGGTTCTACGAGCAGTACTTC
length: 15
D: TRBD1
J: TRBJ2-7
V: TRBV11-3
size: once

CDR3: CASSLSPGYGYTF
DNA: TGTGCCAGCAGTTTATCCCCCGGCTATGGCTACACCTTC
length: 13
D: -
J: TRBJ1-2
V: TRBV12-3/TRBV12-4
size: few

CDR3: CASRGLAGDLEQYF
DNA: TGTGCCAGCAGGGGACTAGCGGGGGACCTAGAGCAGTACTTC
length: 14
D: TRBD2
J: TRBJ2-7
V: TRBV2
size: -

CDR3: CSASGAWRGDRDTEAFF
DNA: TGCAGTGCTAGTGGCGCTTGGCGGGGAGATAGGGACACTGAAGCTTTCTTT
length: 17
D: -
J: TRBJ1-1
V: TRBV20-1
size: -

CDR3: CASSLPSTGGFGYTF
DNA: TGTGCCAGCAGCTTACCTTCGACAGGGGGGTTTGGCTACACCTTC
length: 15
D: TRBD1
J: TRBJ1-2
V: TRBV5-4
size: few

CDR3: CASSQGQGTLNTEAFF
DNA: TGTGCCAGCAGCCAGGGACAGGGAACTTTGAACACTGAAGCTTTCTTT
length: 16
D: TRBD1
J: TRBJ1-1
V: TRBV5-4
size: -

CDR3: CASATLAGGDTQYF
DNA: TGTGCCAGTGCGACACTAGCGGGGGGAGATACGCAGTATTTT
length: 14
D: TRBD2
J: TRBJ2-3
V: TRBV3-1/TRBV3-2
size: -

CDR3: CASSFSGSGYTF
DNA: TGTGCCAGCAGTTTTTCGGGGAGCGGCTACACCTTC
length: 12
D: -
J: TRBJ1-2
V: TRBV12-3/TRBV12-4
size: -

CDR3: CASSPRAGELFF
DNA: TGTGCCAGCTCACCGAGGGCCGGGGAGCTGTTTTTT
length: 12
D: -
J: TRBJ2-2
V: TRBV18
size: -

CDR3: CATQRDRGLGTQYF
DNA: TGTGCCACACAAAGGGACAGGGGGCTGGGTACGCAGTATTTT
length: 14
D: TRBD1
J: TRBJ2-3
V: TRBV10-3
size: -

CDR3: CASSKEGGDPSPGYEQYF
DNA: TGTGCCAGCAGCAAAGAGGGGGGGGACCCCTCCCCCGGCTACGAGCAGTACTTC
length: 18
D: -
J: TRBJ2-7
V: TRBV21-1
size: -

CDR3: CASSLSVSLGTEAFF
DNA: TGCGCCAGCAGCTTGAGCGTGAGTCTGGGCACTGAAGCTTTCTTT
length: 15
D: -
J: TRBJ1-1
V: TRBV5-1
size: -

CDR3: CASSSLSLAGVYEQYF
DNA: TGTGCCAGCAGCTCTCTATCCCTAGCGGGAGTATACGAGCAGTACTTC
length: 16
D: TRBD2
J: TRBJ2-7
V: TRBV7-6
size: -

CDR3: CASELGLAGTDTQYF
DNA: TGCGCCAGCGAATTAGGACTAGCGGGGACAGATACGCAGTATTTT
length: 15
D: TRBD2
J: TRBJ2-3
V: TRBV5-1
size: -

CDR3: CSATQGGANQPQHF
DNA: TGCAGCGCTACTCAAGGAGGGGCCAATCAGCCCCAGCATTTT
length: 14
D: -
J: TRBJ1-5
V: TRBV29-1
size: -

CDR3: CASSFGFNTEAFF
DNA: TGTGCCAGCAGCTTCGGGTTTAACACTGAAGCTTTCTTT
length: 13
D: -
J: TRBJ1-1
V: TRBV11-3
size: -

CDR3: CASSFGQGTATEAFF
DNA: -
length: 15
D: -
J: TRBJ1-1
V: TRBV12-1
size: -

CDR3: CASTPLPGQGSYGYTF
DNA: TGTGCCAGCACTCCTCTTCCGGGACAGGGGAGCTATGGCTACACCTTC
length: 16
D: TRBD1
J: TRBJ1-2
V: TRBV5-8
size: -

CDR3: CASSYRIGTGTPYTF
DNA: TGTGCCAGCAGTTACCGGATTGGGACAGGGACCCCCTACACCTTC
length: 15
D: TRBD1
J: TRBJ1-2
V: TRBV6-2/TRBV6-3
size: -

CDR3: CASSEVQTANYGYTF
DNA: TGTGCCAGCAGCGAAGTTCAGACAGCTAACTATGGCTACACCTTC
length: 15
D: -
J: TRBJ1-2
V: TRBV7-9
size: -

CDR3: CASSPQSGANVLTF
DNA: TGTGCCAGCAGCCCACAGTCCGGGGCCAACGTCCTGACTTTC
length: 14
D: -
J: TRBJ2-6
V: TRBV9
size: -

CDR3: CASSYSQGVTEAFF
DNA: TGTGCCAGCAGTTACTCTCAGGGGGTTACTGAAGCTTTCTTT
length: 14
D: TRBD1
J: TRBJ1-1
V: TRBV6-5
size: -

CDR3: CASSLTTGGADGYTF
DNA: TGTGCCAGCAGCTTAACAACAGGGGGCGCGGATGGCTACACCTTC
length: 15
D: TRBD1
J: TRBJ1-2
V: TRBV7-2
size: -

CDR3: CASGLGGTGGYEQYF
DNA: TGTGCTAGTGGTTTGGGAGGGACAGGGGGCTACGAGCAGTACTTC
length: 15
D: TRBD1
J: TRBJ2-7
V: TRBV12-5
size: -

CDR3: CASSVRTGIDQPQHF
DNA: TGTGCCAGCAGCGTACGGACAGGGATCGATCAGCCCCAGCATTTT
length: 15
D: TRBD1
J: TRBJ1-5
V: TRBV7-2
size: -

CDR3: CASSSGGAGRRDTQYF
DNA: TGTGCCAGCAGCTCCGGGGGGGCCGGGCGGAGAGATACGCAGTATTTT
length: 16
D: TRBD2
J: TRBJ2-3
V: TRBV5-4
size: -

CDR3: CASSQPRTADYGYTF
DNA: TGTGCCAGCAGCCAGCCAAGGACAGCAGACTATGGCTACACCTTC
length: 15
D: -
J: TRBJ1-2
V: TRBV7-9
size: -

CDR3: CASSQLGGVPNYGYTF
DNA: TGTGCCAGCAGCCAGCTCGGGGGGGTGCCTAACTATGGCTACACCTTC
length: 16
D: -
J: TRBJ1-2
V: TRBV3-1/TRBV3-2
size: -

CDR3: CASSRQGTVYNEQFF
DNA: TGTGCCAGCAGTCGACAGGGGACCGTCTACAATGAGCAGTTCTTC
length: 15
D: TRBD1
J: TRBJ2-1
V: TRBV5-5
size: -

CDR3: CATKPPRSYEQYF
DNA: TGTGCCACCAAACCCCCCAGGTCCTACGAGCAGTACTTC
length: 13
D: -
J: TRBJ2-7
V: TRBV10-3
size: -

CDR3: CASSPPGQGRTEAFF
DNA: TGTGCCAGCAGCCCCCCGGGACAGGGAAGGACTGAAGCTTTCTTT
length: 15
D: TRBD1
J: TRBJ1-1
V: TRBV5-4
size: -

CDR3: CASSIGKASYEQYF
DNA: TGTGCCAGCAGTATAGGAAAGGCTAGTTACGAGCAGTACTTC
length: 14
D: -
J: TRBJ2-7
V: TRBV7-9
size: -

CDR3: CASSQDPGTGAYGYTF
DNA: TGCGCCAGCAGCCAAGATCCCGGGACAGGGGCCTATGGCTACACCTTC
length: 16
D: TRBD1
J: TRBJ1-2
V: TRBV4-1
size: -

CDR3: CASSPRDSNEKLFF
DNA: TGTGCCAGCTCACCTAGGGACAGTAATGAAAAACTGTTTTTT
length: 14
D: TRBD1
J: TRBJ1-4
V: TRBV18
size: -

CDR3: CASQPGLAGGLGGTQYF
DNA: TGTGCCAGCCAGCCGGGACTAGCGGGGGGGCTTGGAGGGACCCAGTACTTC
length: 17
D: TRBD2
J: TRBJ2-5
V: TRBV2
size: once

CDR3: CASSPLGGQPQHF
DNA: TGTGCCAGCAGCCCACTCGGCGGTCAGCCCCAGCATTTT
length: 13
D: -
J: TRBJ1-5
V: TRBV6-4
size: many

CDR3: CASIQQGAGTEAFF
DNA: TGTGCCAGTATTCAACAGGGGGCTGGGACTGAAGCTTTCTTT
length: 14
D: TRBD1
J: TRBJ1-1
V: TRBV19
size: few

CDR3: CATSETSPGELFF
DNA: TGTGCCACCAGTGAGACTTCACCCGGGGAGCTGTTTTTT
length: 13
D: -
J: TRBJ2-2
V: TRBV24-1
size: -

CDR3: CASSQDLEGQETQYF
DNA: TGCGCCAGCAGCCAAGATCTAGAGGGCCAAGAGACCCAGTACTTC
length: 15
D: -
J: TRBJ2-5
V: TRBV4-3
size: -

CDR3: CASSSTGSSYNSPLHF
DNA: TGTGCCAGCAGCTCGACAGGGAGCTCCTATAATTCACCCCTCCACTTT
length: 16
D: TRBD1
J: TRBJ1-6
V: TRBV7-6
size: -

CDR3: CASSSTRYEQYF
DNA: TGTGCCAGCAGCTCCACAAGATACGAGCAGTACTTC
length: 12
D: -
J: TRBJ2-7
V: TRBV11-2
size: few

CDR3: CASSHGTSGPRDTGELFF
DNA: TGTGCCAGCAGCCATGGGACTAGCGGACCGCGGGACACCGGGGAGCTGTTTTTT
length: 18
D: TRBD2
J: TRBJ2-2
V: TRBV4-2
size: -

CDR3: CASSVGAADSNQPQHF
DNA: TGTGCCAGCAGCGTAGGGGCCGCTGATAGCAATCAGCCCCAGCATTTT
length: 16
D: -
J: TRBJ1-5
V: TRBV9
size: -

CDR3: CASSPMLAGGRHRTDTQYF
DNA: TGTGCCAGCAGCCCAATGTTAGCGGGGGGTCGCCACCGGACAGATACGCAGTATTTT
length: 19
D: TRBD2
J: TRBJ2-3
V: TRBV9
size: -

CDR3: CASSLASVEKLFF
DNA: TGTGCCAGCAGCTTGGCGTCGGTTGAAAAACTGTTTTTT
length: 13
D: -
J: TRBJ1-4
V: TRBV5-6
size: -